The 3 T cell receptor beta chains below were found in one sample sequenced in a study of OX40 agonist ivuxolimab in advanced cancers. The repertoire was sequenced with immunoSEQ multiplex PCR; TCRdb's copy has only in-frame clones and lacks some. The sample holds tens of thousands of clones, about 85% seen once. Material: CD4+ or CD8+ T cells sorted from blood, obtained in a trial of the OX40 agonist ivuxolimab. These receptors all come from an adult with an advanced solid tumor such as melanoma, head and neck, liver or kidney cancer.

This clone appeared a few times. Germline and junction disagree at one end, which may indicate a read error. The chain is built from TRBV9 and TRBJ1-2, with D possibly TRBD1 on 5 matching bases. From germline, CDR1 is SGDLS and CDR2 YYNGEE. This CDR3 spans 12 amino acids. This CDR3 reads CASSAPRWGYQF. The CDR3, as DNA: TGTGCCAGCAGCGCTCCCCGATGGGGGTACCAATTC.

The rearrangement links TRBV21-1 to TRBJ1-4. TRBV21-1 is termed a pseudogene. The CDR3 contains 15 residues. CDR3 coding DNA: TGTGCCAGCAGCAAAGTCCCCGGTCCGGCTGAAAAACTGTTTTTT. This translates into CASSKVPGPAEKLFF.

The gene calls are TRBV27 and TRBJ2-5, with D perhaps assigned TRBD1 or TRBD2 (6 bases each). V lost 4 bases to trimming and J lost 5 bases, with 14 bases between them. The CDR3 has 14 residues. The germline gives CDR1 MNHEY, CDR2 SMNVEV (reference sequence). The DNA of the CDR3 is TGTGCCAGCAGTTGGCTGGGGGCGGGGGAGACCCAGTACTTC. Protein sequence: CASSWLGAGETQYF.